This TCR beta chain was sequenced during a study of blood T cell repertoires in COVID-19. Study-level background: COVID-19 samples from acute and convalescent phases originated in the United States, Italy and Spain. The cDNA or gDNA used as material had been derived from T cells, B-cell-depleted T cells, or PBMCs.

Seattle's cohort entered during active infection and was followed longitudinally. In the authors' workflow: Nucleated cell counts were estimated from reference gene primer amplification. The assay was immunoSEQ multiplex PCR, and TCRdb's table has in-frame clones only and misses some. That table is the source of V, J and clone size, and D and trimming were worked out from the DNA. The table has approximately 260,000 clones, about 90% seen once. This clone was recorded once. From germline, CDR1 is MNHEY and CDR2 SVGAGI. The V gene end was trimmed by 6 bases and the J gene end by 3 bases; junction bases not matched to a gene: 7. The CDR3 has 15 amino acids.

This clonotype was sampled from a woman aged 60 to 75 with COVID-19, enrolled during active disease. The chain couples TRBV6-5 to TRBJ2-5; 10 nucleotides line up with TRBD1. The sequenced sample was peripheral blood. CDR3 residues: CASSKTGGAEETQYF. CDR3 sequence (DNA): TGTGCCAGCAGCAAGACAGGGGGCGCGGAAGAGACCCAGTACTTC.